This T cell receptor (beta chain) was captured by sequencing in a study of blood T cell repertoires in COVID-19. The V gene end was trimmed by 2 bases and the J gene end by 6 bases; junction bases not matched to a gene: 19. Germline CDR1 is SNHLY and CDR2 is FYNNEI. This CDR3 contains 20 residues. Profiling relied on immunoSEQ multiplex PCR, and the TCRdb table lists in-frame clones only, not all of them. The table records some 250,000 clones, 80% to 85% of them present only once. J is TRBJ2-3 and V is TRBV2, with TRBD2 identical over 11 bases. The receptor comes from a man aged 45-65 years with active or convalescent COVID-19. The source material was peripheral blood. CDR3: CASSENKRRTSGGFWDTQYF. The CDR3 coding sequence is TGTGCCAGCAGTGAAAATAAAAGAAGAACTAGCGGGGGATTCTGGGATACGCAGTATTTT.